This T cell receptor beta chain came from a study of shared clonotypes between healthy human individuals. Overall study results and limits: Larger estimated richness was generally recorded for naive subsets relative to memory subsets.

This clone was recorded only once. Antigen specificity is unknown. CDR1 MDHEN and CDR2 SYDVKM come from the germline V gene. This CDR3 contains 16 residues. The ends lost 5 bases at V and 10 bases at J; junction bases unmatched: 12. As defined, naive CD8 cells were CD45RO-negative and positively selected for CCR7, with terminally differentiated effector memory CD45RA+ cells excluded. Produced via immunoSEQ multiplex PCR; TCRdb's table is partial and in-frame only. The top ten hold around 1.1% of the sample, which has about 2 million clones, about 95% seen once. This rearrangement joins TRBV28 to TRBJ1-6; 9 nucleotides align to TRBD1. Sequences were obtained from naive CD8+ T cells sorted from blood. The sequence derives from a man younger than 35 in good health. Here the CDR3 reads CASSVTGTGIGSPLHF. The CDR3 DNA is TGTGCCAGCAGTGTAACCGGGACAGGGATCGGGTCACCCCTCCACTTT.